Described below is a single T cell receptor beta chain sequence and its context. The antigen is not known. The CDR3 length is 14 residues. V lost 5 bases and J lost 5; bases outside the gene matches: 10. CDR1 is SGHTS, CDR2 YDEGEE, per germline. 60 Vbeta and 13 Jbeta primers were used in PCR. Per the original data handling: About 11 million of some 80 million unique TCR beta chains were shared, per a later count. Profiled with immunoSEQ multiplex PCR; TCRdb holds only in-frame clones, not every one. Clone size and the V and J calls come from that table; the DNA yielded D and trimming. The sample holds approximately 76,000 clones; more than 65% are singletons and the top ten take about 15%. This specimen comes from a study of cytomegalovirus exposure and HLA in healthy donors. General study results and limits: Other equally common chains were less clonally expanded than HLA-associated TCR beta chains, a later analysis showed.

At collection, donors were nominally healthy, but unrecorded immune exposures were probable. V and J are TRBV5-8 and TRBJ2-7; 7 positions match TRBD1. The origin of this receptor is a middle-aged woman in good health and CMV-seropositive. Input material: PBMCs. The CDR3 protein is CASRLRQGGNEQYF. The CDR3 bases are TGTGCCAGCAGGTTAAGACAGGGTGGGAACGAGCAGTACTTC. The full variable domain, in which reference TRBV5-8 and TRBJ2-7 provide the parts outside the CDR3, is EAGVTQSPTHLIKTRGQQATLRCSPISGHTSVYWYQQALGLGLQFLLWYDEGEERNRGNFPPRFSGRQFPNYSSELNVNALELEDSALYLCASRLRQGGNEQYFGPGTRLTVT.